This T cell receptor beta chain was sequenced in a study of cytomegalovirus exposure and HLA in healthy donors. Study-wide results and caveats: TRBV6-2, TRBV6-3 and some other V segments were excluded as indistinguishable. The likely explanation for a cluster of highly shared sequence variants was sequencing artifact.

Worth noting for this clone: Its antigen is not known.

PCR involved 60 Vbeta and 13 Jbeta primers. Generated by immunoSEQ multiplex PCR, the TCRdb table keeps only in-frame clones and is missing some. The repertoire consists of over 150,000 clones, with around 77% occurring once and the leading ten covering 2.5% to 3.5%. In germline, CDR1 is KGHSH, CDR2 LQKENI. V was trimmed by 0 bases and J by 5 bases, leaving 11 bases between them. CDR3 length equals 16 residues. The source is a woman aged 25 to 39 in good health and CMV-seronegative. V and J are TRBV18 and TRBJ2-6; D possibly corresponds to TRBD2 (5 bases). Sequencing was done on a sample of PBMCs. The CDR3 here is CASSPPGLAWANVLTF. The CDR3 region has the DNA TGTGCCAGCTCACCACCCGGACTCGCTTGGGCCAACGTCCTGACTTTC.